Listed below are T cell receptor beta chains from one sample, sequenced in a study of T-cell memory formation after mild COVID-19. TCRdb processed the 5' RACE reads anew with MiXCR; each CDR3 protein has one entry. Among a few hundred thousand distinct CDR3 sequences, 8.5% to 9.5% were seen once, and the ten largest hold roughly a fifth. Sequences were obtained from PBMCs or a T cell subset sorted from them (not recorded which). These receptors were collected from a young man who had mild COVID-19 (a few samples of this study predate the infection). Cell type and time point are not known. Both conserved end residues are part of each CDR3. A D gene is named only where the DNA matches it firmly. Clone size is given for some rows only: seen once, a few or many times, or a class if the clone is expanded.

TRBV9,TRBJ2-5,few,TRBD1,TGTGCCAGCAGCTACACAGGGGGCATTGGGGAGACCCAGTACTTC,CASSYTGGIGETQYF
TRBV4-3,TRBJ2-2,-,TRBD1,TGCGCCAGCAGCCTGCGACAGGGGGACGGCGGGGAGCTGTTTTTT,CASSLRQGDGGELFF
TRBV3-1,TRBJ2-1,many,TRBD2,TGTGCCAGCGAATGGGGTAGCGGGGGAGGAAATGAGCAGTTCTTC,CASEWGSGGGNEQFF
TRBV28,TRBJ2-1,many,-,TGTGCCAGCAGTCTACTTCCGACAGCCTACAATGAGCAGTTCTTC,CASSLLPTAYNEQFF
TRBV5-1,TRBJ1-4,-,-,TGCGCCAGCAGCTTAATGAACCAGGGTGCAACTAATGAAAAACTGTTTTTT,CASSLMNQGATNEKLFF
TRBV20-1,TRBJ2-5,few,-,TGCAGTGCTCTTACTGAAGGCTTACAAGAGACCCAGTACTTC,CSALTEGLQETQYF
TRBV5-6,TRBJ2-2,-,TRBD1,TGTGCCAGCAGCCCTGGGGGGACAGGGAACACCGGGGAGCTGTTTTTT,CASSPGGTGNTGELFF
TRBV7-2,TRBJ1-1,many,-,TGTGCCAGCAGCCCCGAAAGAGGGAGCGGAGCTTTCTTT,CASSPERGSGAFF
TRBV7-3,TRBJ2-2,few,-,TGTGCCTCCAGAAAGGGCCAGGCTCCGAACACCGGGGAGCTGTTTTTT,CASRKGQAPNTGELFF
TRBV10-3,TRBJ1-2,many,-,TGTGCCATCAGTGAAACAGATTTCGGTGGCTACACCTTC,CAISETDFGGYTF
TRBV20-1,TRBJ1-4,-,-,TGCAGTGCTAGGGGGTCTGCAACTAATGAAAAACTGTTTTTT,CSARGSATNEKLFF
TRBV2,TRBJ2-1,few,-,TGTGCCAGCAGCGAGTATCTGCCCTACAATGAGCAGTTCTTC,CASSEYLPYNEQFF
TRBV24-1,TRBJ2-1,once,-,TGTGCCACCGAGACTACGTACAATGAGCAGTTCTTC,CATETTYNEQFF
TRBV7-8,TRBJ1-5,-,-,TGTGCCAGCAGCTCGATGAGGAATCAGCCCCAGCATTTT,CASSSMRNQPQHF
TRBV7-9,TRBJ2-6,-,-,TGTGCCAGCAGCCGCATTACCCCTGGGGCCAACGTCCTGACTTTC,CASSRITPGANVLTF
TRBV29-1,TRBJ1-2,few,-,TGCAGCGTTATTTGGGTGGGCTATGGCTACACCTTC,CSVIWVGYGYTF
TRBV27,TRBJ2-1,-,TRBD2,TGTGCCAGCAGTCAACTAGCGGGGTTGGTCAATGAGCAGTTCTTC,CASSQLAGLVNEQFF
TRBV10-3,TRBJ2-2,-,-,TGTGCCATCAGTGAACGAGATCAGGACACCGGGGAGCTGTTTTTT,CAISERDQDTGELFF
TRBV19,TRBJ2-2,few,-,TGTGCCAGTAGTATAGGATGGCCCGGGGAGCTGTTTTTT,CASSIGWPGELFF
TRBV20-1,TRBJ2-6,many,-,TGCAGTGCTGCCGACTCTGGGGCCAACGTCCTGACTTTC,CSAADSGANVLTF
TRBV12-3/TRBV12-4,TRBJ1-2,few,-,TGTGCCAGCAGTCCGGGGACATCGACCAGCTATGGCTACACCTTC,CASSPGTSTSYGYTF
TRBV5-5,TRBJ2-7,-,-,TGTGCCAGCAGAAAAAGTTCGGGCCTGAGCTCCTACGAGCAGTACTTC,CASRKSSGLSSYEQYF
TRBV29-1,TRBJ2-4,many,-,TGCAGCGTTGGGGGCCAGGGGAACATTCAGTACTTC,CSVGGQGNIQYF